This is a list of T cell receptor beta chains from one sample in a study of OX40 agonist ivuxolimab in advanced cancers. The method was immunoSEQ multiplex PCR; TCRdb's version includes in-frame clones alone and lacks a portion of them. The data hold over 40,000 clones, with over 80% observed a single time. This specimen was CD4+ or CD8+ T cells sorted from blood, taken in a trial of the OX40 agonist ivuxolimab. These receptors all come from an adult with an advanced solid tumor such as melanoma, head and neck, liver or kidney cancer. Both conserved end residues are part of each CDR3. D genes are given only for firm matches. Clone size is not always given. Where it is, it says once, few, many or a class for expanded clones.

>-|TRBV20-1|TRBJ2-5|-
CSATRGETQYF
TGCAGTGCTACCCGCGGGGAGACCCAGTACTTC
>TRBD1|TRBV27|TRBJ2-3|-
CASSPIRGLTDTQYF
TGTGCCAGCAGTCCAATCAGGGGGCTCACAGATACGCAGTATTTT
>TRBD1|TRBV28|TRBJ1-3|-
CASSTDRGKSNTIYF
TGTGCCAGCAGTACGGACAGGGGCAAATCGAACACCATATATTTT
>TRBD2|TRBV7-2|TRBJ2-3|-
CASSEAPGLADTQYF
TGTGCCAGCAGCGAAGCTCCGGGACTAGCGGACACGCAGTATTTT
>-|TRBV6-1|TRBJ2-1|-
CASRTGTGSYNEQFF
TGTGCCAGCAGGACAGGGACTGGTTCCTACAATGAGCAGTTCTTC
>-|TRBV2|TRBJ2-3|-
CASSGRATRTDTQYF
TGTGCCAGCAGTGGAAGGGCAACTCGCACAGATACGCAGTATTTT
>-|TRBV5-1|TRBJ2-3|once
CASSKNPSGLGADTQYF
TGCGCCAGCAGCAAAAATCCAAGCGGCCTCGGGGCAGATACGCAGTATTTT
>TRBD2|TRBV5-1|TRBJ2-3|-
CASSSLAGGPDTQYF
TGCGCCAGCAGTTCACTAGCGGGTGGACCAGATACGCAGTATTTT
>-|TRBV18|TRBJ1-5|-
CASSLDVLNQPQHF
TGTGCCAGCTCACTAGACGTACTAAATCAGCCCCAGCATTTT
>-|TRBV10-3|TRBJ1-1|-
CAISNSGNTEAFF
TGTGCCATCAGTAACTCGGGGAACACTGAAGCTTTCTTT
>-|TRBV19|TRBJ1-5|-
CASSTRQSNQPQHF
TGTGCCAGTAGTACAAGACAGTCTAATCAGCCCCAGCATTTT
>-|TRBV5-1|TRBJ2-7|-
CASKSDRTYEQYF
TGCGCCAGCAAAAGTGACAGGACCTACGAGCAGTACTTC
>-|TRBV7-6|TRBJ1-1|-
CASSPRQALEAFF
TGTGCCAGCAGCCCAAGACAGGCTCTTGAAGCTTTCTTT
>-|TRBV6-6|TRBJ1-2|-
CASSLGGRANYGYTF
TGTGCCAGCAGTTTGGGGGGCAGGGCTAACTATGGCTACACCTTC
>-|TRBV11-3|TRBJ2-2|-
CASSQQTGHTGELFF
TGTGCCAGCAGCCAGCAAACGGGGCACACCGGGGAGCTGTTTTTT
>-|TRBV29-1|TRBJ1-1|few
CSVEDRHSEAFF
TGCAGCGTTGAAGACAGACACTCTGAAGCTTTCTTT
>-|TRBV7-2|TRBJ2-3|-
CASSLDLRTDTQYF
TGTGCCAGCAGCTTAGACCTGCGCACAGATACGCAGTATTTT
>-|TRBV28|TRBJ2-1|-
CASRSNSAGSYNEQFF
TGTGCCAGCAGGTCTAACAGCGCTGGCTCCTACAATGAGCAGTTCTTC
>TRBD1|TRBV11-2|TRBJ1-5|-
CASSLTGGGQPQHF
TGTGCCAGCAGCTTGACAGGGGGTGGTCAGCCCCAGCATTTT
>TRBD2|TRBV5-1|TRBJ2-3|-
CASSPLGGPDTQYF
TGCGCCAGCAGCCCCTTGGGAGGGCCAGATACGCAGTATTTT
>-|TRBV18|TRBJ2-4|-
CASSPGYGNIQYF
TGTGCCAGCTCACCCGGGTATGGAAACATTCAGTACTTC
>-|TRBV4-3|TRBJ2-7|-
CASSQTFSGEQYF
TGCGCCAGCAGCCAAACATTTTCGGGCGAGCAGTACTTC
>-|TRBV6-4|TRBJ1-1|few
CASSPAPYTEAFF
TGTGCCAGCAGTCCCGCCCCTTACACTGAAGCTTTCTTT
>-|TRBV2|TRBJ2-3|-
CASKAGPTDTQYF
TGTGCCAGCAAGGCGGGACCCACAGATACGCAGTATTTT
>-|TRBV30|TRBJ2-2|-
CAWSGARTATGELFF
TGTGCCTGGAGTGGGGCGAGGACAGCCACCGGGGAGCTGTTTTTT
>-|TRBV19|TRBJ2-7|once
CASSIEGGYEQYF
TGTGCCAGTAGTATTGAAGGGGGGTACGAGCAGTACTTC
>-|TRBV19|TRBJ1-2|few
CASSIEHSYYGYTF
TGTGCCAGTAGTATAGAACACAGCTACTATGGCTACACCTTC
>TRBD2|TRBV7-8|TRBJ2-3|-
CASSGRGVRDTQYF
TGTGCCAGCAGCGGCCGGGGGGTTAGAGATACGCAGTATTTT
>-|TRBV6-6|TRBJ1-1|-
CASGNALLGTEAFF
TGTGCCAGCGGCAATGCGCTCCTAGGCACTGAAGCTTTCTTT